This T cell receptor beta chain was identified in a study of blood T cell repertoires in COVID-19. Produced via immunoSEQ multiplex PCR; TCRdb's table is partial and in-frame only. The data show fewer than 250,000 clones, around 80% seen once. This CDR3 region has 13 residues. The germline gives CDR1 SGHNT, CDR2 YYREEE (reference sequence). V lost 1 base to trimming and J lost 6 bases, with 9 bases between them. Sequencing input: peripheral blood. This chain connects TRBV5-4 to TRBJ2-3, with D unresolved. The sequence was obtained from a woman between 40 and 50 years old with acute or convalescent COVID-19. This CDR3 is CASSLTPRDTQYF. The CDR3 DNA reads TGTGCCAGCAGCTTGACCCCTAGGGATACGCAGTATTTT. The full variable domain, in which reference TRBV5-4 and TRBJ2-3 provide the parts outside the CDR3, is ETGVTQSPTHLIKTRGQQVTLRCSSQSGHNTVSWYQQALGQGPQFIFQYYREEENGRGNFPPRFSGLQFPNYSSELNVNALELDDSALYLCASSLTPRDTQYFGPGTRLTVL.